This is a list of T cell receptor beta chains from one sample in a study of identical twins. TCRdb reprocessed the 5' RACE reads with MiXCR, giving one entry per CDR3 protein. The table has 1.5 million to 2 million distinct CDR3 sequences, around 33% seen once. The sample taken for sequencing was cord blood. The source of these receptors is a newborn girl in good health. Each CDR3 is given without its conserved first and last residue.

v_call cdr3_aa
TRBV10-3 AISESPTSYRQF
TRBV12-3/TRBV12-4 ASSLRRGPNQPQH
TRBV11-2 ASSGMRGANSPLH
TRBV20-1 SAPTSGRLNEQF
TRBV7-2 ASSPRWLAANNEQF
TRBV11-2 ASSRRSGGGSYNEQY
TRBV4-1 ASRASGLTGELF
TRBV28 ASRQLKPDKGNEKLF
TRBV20-1 SARAGREETQY
TRBV29-1 SVSRLAGGRHGELF
TRBV27 ASSLVGGTPYEQY
TRBV27 ASRLYKETQY
TRBV29-1 SVVGGKRNTEAF
TRBV7-9 ASSYILGGEQY
TRBV28 ASSSHRDSSYNEQF
TRBV6-5 AGSYQQGKGYEQF
TRBV20-1 SARRTSGGGEQY
TRBV20-1 SAREGQAKVHNEQF
TRBV27 ASSPGQRTLFGGYT
TRBV6-6 ASSSSGGSNQPQH
TRBV9 ASSAGGQGWYEQY
TRBV12-3/TRBV12-4 ASSSLVGSGAKNIQY
TRBV20-1 SARANRAGNEKLF
TRBV5-1 ASSLATGGPTDTQY
TRBV5-1 ASSLGADQETQY
TRBV4-2 ASSRELTYNEQF
TRBV6-5 ASSYQQHYRAF
TRBV4-1 ASRNPWGTSSYNEQF
TRBV4-2 ASSQVGAGHNEQF
TRBV20-1 SARERQGTGVNSNQPQH
TRBV29-1 SVEDLREQY